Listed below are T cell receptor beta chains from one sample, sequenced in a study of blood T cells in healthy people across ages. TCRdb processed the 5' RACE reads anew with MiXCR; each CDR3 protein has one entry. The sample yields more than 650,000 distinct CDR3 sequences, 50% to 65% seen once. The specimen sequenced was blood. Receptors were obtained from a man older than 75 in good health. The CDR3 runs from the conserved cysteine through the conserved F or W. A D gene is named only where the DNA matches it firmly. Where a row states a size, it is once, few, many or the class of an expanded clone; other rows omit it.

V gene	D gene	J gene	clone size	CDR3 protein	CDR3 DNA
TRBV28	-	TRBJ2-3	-	CASSFPREVWGAEVNTQYF	TGTGCCAGCAGTTTTCCCCGTGAGGTGTGGGGAGCTGAGGTTAATACGCAGTATTTT
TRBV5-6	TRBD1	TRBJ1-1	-	CASSETGGTEAFF	TGTGCCAGCAGCGAGACAGGGGGGACTGAAGCTTTCTTT
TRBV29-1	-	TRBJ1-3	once	CSVAGAGNTIYF	TGCAGCGTTGCGGGGGCTGGAAACACCATATATTTT
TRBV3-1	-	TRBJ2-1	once	CASSPLGLRSSYNEQFF	TGTGCCAGCAGCCCCCTCGGGCTGCGGAGCTCCTACAATGAGCAGTTCTTC
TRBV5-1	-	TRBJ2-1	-	CASSLEGLRDEQFF	TGCGCCAGCAGCTTGGAAGGACTCCGGGATGAGCAGTTCTTC
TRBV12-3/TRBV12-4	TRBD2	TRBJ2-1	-	CASSLTSGHNEQFF	TGTGCCAGCAGTCTGACTAGCGGCCACAATGAGCAGTTCTTC
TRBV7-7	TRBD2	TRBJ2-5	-	CASSPDPGTSGQETQYF	TGTGCTAGCAGCCCTGATCCTGGGACTAGCGGCCAAGAGACCCAGTACTTC
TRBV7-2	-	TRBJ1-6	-	CASSLGSNVRGGRNSPLHF	TGTGCCAGCAGCTTAGGGTCTAACGTTCGCGGGGGGCGGAATTCACCCCTCCACTTT
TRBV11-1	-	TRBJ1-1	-	CASSKQTGVNTEAFF	TGTGCCAGCAGCAAACAGACGGGAGTGAACACTGAAGCTTTCTTT
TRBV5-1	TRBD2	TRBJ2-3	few	CASSLDLRGIGLAGVRYF	TGCGCCAGCAGCTTGGACCTAAGGGGAATCGGACTAGCGGGAGTACGGTATTTT
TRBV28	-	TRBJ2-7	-	CASQPTSSYEQYF	TGTGCCAGCCAGCCGACTAGCTCCTACGAGCAGTACTTC